Shown below are 27 T cell receptor beta chains from a single sample sequenced in a study of cytotoxic CD8 clonotypes in ibrutinib-treated CLL. This table comes from immunoSEQ multiplex PCR, and its TCRdb copy is limited to in-frame clones, with some not included. The sample includes approximately 320,000 clones, roughly two thirds of them seen just once. Here the sequenced sample was PBMCs, taken after 36 months of ibrutinib treatment. Receptor source: a human donor with chronic lymphocytic leukemia.

V is TRBV11-2 and J is TRBJ1-2; possibly TRBD1 for D (5 bases). The CDR3 has 12 amino acids. From germline, CDR1 is SGHAT and CDR2 FQNNGV. V lost 5 bases and J 14 bases, leaving 18 bases between the germline ends. CDR3 sequence reads: CASSPEGRGGTF. The DNA for the CDR3 is TGTGCCAGCAGCCCTGAGGGACGGGGTGGGACCTTC.

The chain joins TRBV6-5 to TRBJ2-1; D remains ambiguous. Germline-derived CDR1 and CDR2 are MNHEY and SVGAGI. V shed 7 bases and J shed 4 bases, with 5 bases lying between them. The CDR3 sequence is 11 residues long. CDR3 residues: CASTDYNEQFF. The DNA for the CDR3 is TGTGCCAGCACCGATTACAATGAGCAGTTCTTC.

This clone appeared a few times. The V call is TRBV5-1, the J call TRBJ1-2, with a tentative D call TRBD1 (5 bases). The CDR3 has 14 residues. Trimming removed 0 bases from V and 2 bases from J, with 8 bases in between. Germline assignment: CDR1 SGHRS and CDR2 YFSETQ. The CDR3, as DNA: TGCGCCAGCAGCTTGGTGGACACAAACTATGGCTACACCTTC. Its translation: CASSLVDTNYGYTF.

The V gene is TRBV27, the J gene TRBJ2-2; a weak D match, TRBD2 (5 bases). Germline V CDR1 and CDR2: MNHEY, SMNVEV (reference sequence). V was trimmed by 4 bases and J by 5 bases, leaving 14 bases between them. The CDR3 is 15 residues long. CDR3 loop: CASSSRLNPTGELFF. Written as DNA, the CDR3 is TGTGCCAGCAGTTCGCGACTAAATCCAACCGGGGAGCTGTTTTTT.

This clone was found once. CDR3 nucleotides: TGTGCCAGCAGCGAGCGACTAGCGGGTACCTACGAGCAGTACTTC. Amino acids: CASSERLAGTYEQYF. The chain is built from TRBV7-6 and TRBJ2-7, with TRBD2 identical over 10 bases. Germline V lookup: CDR1 SGHVS, CDR2 FNYEAQ. The CDR3 has 15 amino acids. V was pared by 5 bases and J by 2 bases, with 6 bases of the junction left unmatched.

The chain employs TRBV7-3 and TRBJ2-1; D might be TRBD2 (6 bases). The V gene lost 3 bases and the J gene lost 6 bases, with 15 bases spanning the gap. The CDR3 extends over 15 amino acids. The germline V gene encodes CDR1 SGHTA and CDR2 FQGTGA. CDR3 sequence (DNA): TGTGCCAGCAGCTTCTTCGCGGGACCCGGCAATGAGCAGTTCTTC. Encoded protein: CASSFFAGPGNEQFF.

This chain joins TRBV5-1 and TRBJ2-1; D may be TRBD2 (5 bases). The CDR3 consists of 16 residues. Between the trimmed V and J ends, which lost 5 bases and 6 bases, there was a span of 21 bases. Per germline, CDR1 SGHRS and CDR2 YFSETQ. CDR3: CASRVATSSFGNEQFF. CDR3 in DNA: TGCGCCAGCAGGGTAGCGACCAGCTCCTTTGGCAATGAGCAGTTCTTC.

V gene TRBV29-1 combines with J gene TRBJ2-1; D uncertain. Trimming pared 4 bases from V and 4 bases from J, leaving 5 bases between. Germline V gene data show CDR1 as SQVTM and CDR2 as ANQGSEA. CDR3 length: 11 residues. The CDR3 sequence is CSVALYNEQFF. CDR3 bases: TGCAGCGTTGCCTTATACAATGAGCAGTTCTTC.

The V gene is TRBV7-8, the J gene TRBJ1-5; perhaps TRBD1 as D (5 bases). V lost 1 base, J lost 3 bases, and 7 bases lay in between. The germline V gene has CDR1 SGHVS and CDR2 FQNEAQ. This CDR3 has 14 residues. CDR3: CASSLGGYNQPQHF. The CDR3 DNA reads TGTGCCAGCAGCTTAGGGGGCTACAATCAGCCCCAGCATTTT.

This clone came up once. This chain's CDR3 is CASSLQGLDPSYNEQFF. CDR3 sequence (DNA): TGTGCCAGCAGTTTGCAGGGTCTAGACCCCTCCTACAATGAGCAGTTCTTC. The chain is built from TRBV28 and TRBJ2-1; TRBD1 might be the D (5 bases). Germline values: CDR1 MDHEN, CDR2 SYDVKM. V was pared by 3 bases and J by 0 bases, with 15 bases between. This CDR3 has 17 residues. Variable domain in full (rest from reference TRBV28 and TRBJ2-1): DVKVTQSSRYLVKRTGEKVFLECVQDMDHENMFWYRQDPGLGLRLIYFSYDVKMKEKGDIPEGYSVSREKKERFSLILESASTNQTSMYLCASSLQGLDPSYNEQFFGPGTRLTVL.

The CDR3 nucleotides are TGCAGTGCCACGGCCACAGATACGCAGTATTTT. This gives the protein CSATATDTQYF. The chain combines TRBV20-1 with TRBJ2-3; D not resolved. CDR3 size: 11 residues. Germline values: CDR1 DFQATT, CDR2 SNEGSKA (reference sequence). Deletions cut 6 bases from V and 2 bases from J, with 6 bases between.

The rearrangement uses TRBV4-1 and TRBJ2-1, with 16 bases aligning to TRBD2. Germline CDR1 is MGHRA and CDR2 is YSYEKL. This CDR3 has 20 residues. With 1 base clipped from V and 3 bases from J, the junction kept 9 bases outside the gene matches. CDR3 loop: CASSQVGGLAGGPVYNEQFF. In DNA form, the CDR3 reads TGCGCCAGCAGCCAAGTGGGGGGACTAGCGGGAGGGCCGGTCTACAATGAGCAGTTCTTC.

The chain links TRBV18 to TRBJ1-1; unclear D gene. V gave up 1 base and J gave up 6 bases, with 9 bases separating them. The CDR3 loop spans 13 amino acids. The V gene's germline CDR1 is KGHSH and CDR2 LQKENI. The CDR3 coding sequence is TGTGCCAGCTCACCACAGGGTTGGGCTGAAGCTTTCTTT. Its protein is CASSPQGWAEAFF. Together with reference TRBV18 and TRBJ1-1, the CDR3 gives the full variable domain: NAGVMQNPRHLVRRRGQEARLRCSPMKGHSHVYWYRQLPEEGLKFMVYLQKENIIDESGMPKERFSAEFPKEGPSILRIQQVVRGDSAAYFCASSPQGWAEAFFGQGTRLTVV.

A word on this clone: The same CDR3 arises from other DNA sequences in this sample as well. CDR3 bases: TGCAGTGCCAGGGGGGAGGAGACCCAGTACTTC. Translating it yields CSARGEETQYF. The chain is built from TRBV20-1 and TRBJ2-5, with D possibly TRBD1 on 7 matching bases. There are 11 residues in the CDR3. With 6 bases removed from V and 5 bases from J, the gap between germline ends came to 10 bases. In germline, CDR1 is DFQATT, CDR2 SNEGSKA (reference sequence).

The chain carries TRBV5-5 and TRBJ1-2; 8 positions agree with TRBD1. CDR1 and CDR2 (germline): SGHKS, YYEKEE (reference sequence). After removal of 3 bases from V and 6 bases from J, the junction contained 7 bases not matched to a gene. The length of the CDR3 is 14 residues. CDR3 residues: CASSSLDRVDGYTF. The CDR3 coding sequence is TGTGCCAGCAGCTCACTGGACAGGGTAGATGGCTACACCTTC.

The chain combines TRBV5-1 with TRBJ2-6; D may be TRBD1 (6 bases). V was trimmed by 0 bases and J by 2 bases, leaving 12 bases between them. The CDR3 has 17 residues. Germline loops: CDR1 SGHRS, CDR2 YFSETQ. CDR3 bases: TGCGCCAGCAGCTTGGGGTCAGGGGCGGCTGGGGCCAACGTCCTGACTTTC. Translation: CASSLGSGAAGANVLTF.

The rearrangement uses TRBV29-1 and TRBJ2-5; 13 bases line up with TRBD2. Germline V gives CDR1 SQVTM, CDR2 ANQGSEA. The length of the CDR3 is 17 residues. Germline trimming cut 6 bases from V and 4 bases from J; bases unmatched to any gene: 14. Here the CDR3 reads CSVDLLAGGVRRETQYF. The CDR3 DNA reads TGCAGCGTCGACCTACTAGCGGGAGGGGTGCGGCGAGAGACCCAGTACTTC.

This clone occurred a few times. The gene calls are TRBV6-6 and TRBJ1-5; TRBD1 is a possible D gene (5 bases). Germline CDR1 MNHNY, CDR2 SVGAGI (reference sequence). The CDR3 consists of 13 residues. Between the trimmed V and J ends, which lost 9 bases and 2 bases, there was a span of 11 bases. The CDR3 reads CASWWGGNQPQHF. The CDR3, as DNA: TGTGCCAGTTGGTGGGGGGGCAATCAGCCCCAGCATTTT.

This chain connects TRBV7-9 to TRBJ2-7, with D hard to call. The V and J ends lost 6 bases and 3 bases respectively, with 9 bases between them. CDR1 SEHNR and CDR2 FQNEAQ come from the germline V gene (reference sequence). The CDR3 covers 12 residues. CDR3 DNA: TGTGCCAGCAGTTCACGGAGCTACGAGCAGTACTTC. It encodes CASSSRSYEQYF.

The chain carries TRBV6-5 and TRBJ2-3; the match to TRBD2 covers 10 bases. In germline, CDR1 is MNHEY, CDR2 SVGAGI. The V gene end was trimmed by 5 bases and the J gene end by 4 bases; junction bases not matched to a gene: 6. The length of the CDR3 is 15 residues. Here the CDR3 DNA reads TGTGCCAGCAGTCATAAGCGGGAGGGGCCAGATACGCAGTATTTT. Amino acid sequence: CASSHKREGPDTQYF.

The rearrangement uses TRBV5-1 and TRBJ2-3; 7 bases agree with TRBD2. The CDR3 totals 14 residues. Per the germline V gene, CDR1 is SGHRS and CDR2 is YFSETQ. The V segment lost 0 bases and the J segment 6 bases; nucleotides outside the gene matches: 4. The CDR3 is CASSLGASGDTQYF. The DNA for the CDR3 is TGCGCCAGCAGCTTGGGGGCTAGCGGTGATACGCAGTATTTT.

This clone was seen just once. The gene calls are TRBV6-5 and TRBJ2-7, with D uncertain. The V end lost 2 bases, the J end lost 2 bases, and 10 bases lay between the germline ends. CDR1 is MNHEY, CDR2 SVGAGI, per germline. The CDR3 sequence is 14 residues long. CDR3 sequence reads: CASSYGGLTYEQYF. The CDR3, as DNA: TGTGCCAGCAGTTACGGCGGCTTAACCTACGAGCAGTACTTC.

The J gene is TRBJ2-1, the V gene TRBV12-5; 8 bases are shared with TRBD1. CDR3 size: 17 residues. V lost 0 bases, J lost 4 bases, and 8 bases stayed unmatched. CDR1 LGHNT and CDR2 FRNRAP come from the germline V gene. The CDR3 loop is CASGLVISGGLYNEQFF. CDR3 nucleotide sequence: TGTGCTAGTGGTTTGGTAATCTCAGGGGGCTTGTACAATGAGCAGTTCTTC. The complete variable domain, with remaining parts taken from reference TRBV12-5 and TRBJ2-1, reads DARVTQTPRHKVTEMGQEVTMRCQPILGHNTVFWYRQTMMQGLELLAYFRNRAPLDDSGMPKDRFSAEMPDATLATLKIQPSEPRDSAVYFCASGLVISGGLYNEQFFGPGTRLTVL.

This clone has only one observation. The rearrangement uses TRBV25-1 and TRBJ2-1; the match to TRBD2 covers 9 bases. With 3 bases clipped from V and 4 bases from J, the junction kept 13 bases outside the gene matches. CDR3 length: 18 residues. In germline, CDR1 is MGHDK, CDR2 SYGVNS. CDR3 sequence (DNA): TGTGCCAGCAGTGACCTATTGGGCGGGAGGGCCCGGTACAATGAGCAGTTCTTC. This sequence encodes CASSDLLGGRARYNEQFF.

The chain links TRBV10-3 to TRBJ2-7; TRBD2 matches at 8 bases. V lost 5 bases and J lost 3; bases outside the gene matches: 9. The CDR3 is 15 residues long. CDR1 is ENHRY, CDR2 SYGVKD, per germline. The CDR3 spells CAISQPSGSSYEQYF. The CDR3 region has the DNA TGTGCCATCAGTCAGCCGAGCGGGAGTAGCTACGAGCAGTACTTC.

The V gene is TRBV23-1, the J gene TRBJ2-7, with TRBD1 matching over 7 bases. TRBV23-1 is an open reading frame, and its role is uncertain. The CDR3 spans 15 residues. V lost 3 bases to trimming and J lost 4 bases; unmatched junction nucleotides: 9. CDR3 in amino acids: CASSHKTGTEYEQYF. CDR3 sequence (DNA): TGCGCCAGCAGTCACAAAACCGGGACAGAGTACGAGCAGTACTTC.

J is TRBJ1-4 and V is TRBV6-5; D perhaps matches TRBD1 (6 bases). Germline assignment: CDR1 MNHEY and CDR2 SVGAGI. Trimming shortened V by 0 bases and J by 5 bases, and 10 bases separated the two germline ends. The CDR3 contains 15 residues. CDR3 DNA: TGTGCCAGCAGTTACTCGGAGGGGACAAATGAAAAACTGTTTTTT. It codes for CASSYSEGTNEKLFF.